The rows below give T cell receptor beta chains drawn from one sample of a study of blood T cell repertoires in COVID-19. Libraries were prepared by immunoSEQ multiplex PCR; TCRdb keeps only in-frame clonotypes and omits some of them. The data hold a few hundred thousand clones, with roughly 90% observed a single time. Input material: peripheral blood. All receptors come from a woman aged 55 to 70 with COVID-19, enrolled during active disease. Both conserved end residues are part of each CDR3. A D gene is named only where the DNA matches it firmly. Not all rows give a size; the values are once, few, many and, for expanded clones, a class.

clone_size j_call v_call d_call cdr3_nt cdr3_aa
. TRBJ1-2 TRBV9 TRBD1 TGTGCCAGCAGCCCTCGGACAGGGGATCTTGGCTACACCTTC CASSPRTGDLGYTF
. TRBJ2-3 TRBV30 TRBD2 TGTGCCTGGAGTTCATCGGGGGGGGCTTTTACAGATACGCAGTATTTT CAWSSSGGAFTDTQYF
. TRBJ1-4 TRBV10-3 . TGTGCCATCAGTGACAGAACACAAGCAACTAATGAAAAACTGTTTTTT CAISDRTQATNEKLFF
. TRBJ2-1 TRBV9 . TGTGCCAGCAGCGTAGTGGCTTCGGGATCGAATGAGCAGTTCTTC CASSVVASGSNEQFF
once TRBJ2-1 TRBV9 TRBD1 TGTGCCAGCAGCGGTAGTTCAGGGGGCAGTAGGGATGAGCAGTTCTTC CASSGSSGGSRDEQFF
. TRBJ1-2 TRBV14 TRBD1 TGTGCCAGCAGCCAAATAGACAGGGATGGTGTCAGTAACTATGGCTACACCTTC CASSQIDRDGVSNYGYTF
. TRBJ2-4 TRBV4-3 . TGCGCCAGCAGCCAAGTAGGGGGAGGGGGAAACATTCAGTACTTC CASSQVGGGGNIQYF
. TRBJ2-7 TRBV7-3 TRBD1 TGTGCCAGCACCCACAGGGGCCACGAGCAGTACTTC CASTHRGHEQYF
. TRBJ1-5 TRBV28 TRBD1 TGTGCCAGCAGTCCGGGACAGGGAGATCAGCCCCAGCATTTT CASSPGQGDQPQHF
. TRBJ1-1 TRBV18 . TGTGCCAGCTCACCATCCGGCCGCGGCAAAAACACTGAAGCTTTCTTT CASSPSGRGKNTEAFF
. TRBJ1-2 TRBV7-2 . TGTGCCAGCAGCCCGATGCGGGGAGCTGGTGGCTACACCTTC CASSPMRGAGGYTF
. TRBJ2-3 TRBV27 TRBD1 TGTGCCAGCAGTATTTTCCCCCGTGGGACAGGGTTCGGTACGCAGTATTTT CASSIFPRGTGFGTQYF
once TRBJ2-2 TRBV7-2 . TGTGCCAGCAGCTTCGGGGGGAACACCGGGGAGCTGTTTTTT CASSFGGNTGELFF
. TRBJ1-6 TRBV6-2/TRBV6-3 . TGTGCCAGCAGTTATTTATCAGGCCTGGATTCACCCCTCCACTTT CASSYLSGLDSPLHF
. TRBJ1-1 TRBV7-2 . TGTGCCAGCAGCTCAAGTCAGGGGACAATGTCTGAAGCTTTCTTT CASSSSQGTMSEAFF
. TRBJ1-6 TRBV19 TRBD1 TGTGCCAGTAGCCCAGGGGGATCCTATAATTCACCCCTCCACTTT CASSPGGSYNSPLHF
. TRBJ2-7 TRBV9 TRBD1 TGTGCCAGCAGCACCCAGGGGGCCAACGAGCAGTACTTC CASSTQGANEQYF
. TRBJ2-2 TRBV25-1 . TGTGCCAGCAGTGAATGGACAGAGAACACCGGGGAGCTGTTTTTT CASSEWTENTGELFF
. TRBJ1-2 TRBV6-5 TRBD1 TGTGCCAGCAGTTACTCGAGGCGGGCAGGGGGAGGTGGCTACACCTTC CASSYSRRAGGGGYTF
. TRBJ2-7 TRBV4-2 . TGTGCCAGCAGCCAGGCCAAACAGGGCACCTACGAGCAGTACTTC CASSQAKQGTYEQYF
. TRBJ2-2 TRBV6-5 TRBD2 TGTGCCAGCAGCCCCGGGGGGGGGAACACCGGGGAGCTGTTTTTT CASSPGGGNTGELFF
. TRBJ1-2 TRBV29-1 . TGCAGCGTTGACAGCTATGGCTACACCTTC CSVDSYGYTF
. TRBJ2-7 TRBV6-1 TRBD1 TGTGCCAGCAGTGAATTCGGGACAGGGATCGAGCAGTACTTC CASSEFGTGIEQYF
. TRBJ1-3 TRBV9 . TGTGCCAGCAGCGTGGGGATTAGCGTTTCTGGAAACACCATATATTTT CASSVGISVSGNTIYF
. TRBJ1-1 TRBV12-3/TRBV12-4 . TGTGCCAGCAGTCCCCTCTCGAGGGAAGCTTTCTTT CASSPLSREAFF
. TRBJ2-3 TRBV3-1/TRBV3-2 . TGTGCCAGCAGCCAAGTGGGACACTCCCCATTAGATACGCAGTATTTT CASSQVGHSPLDTQYF
few TRBJ1-1 TRBV2 . TGTGCCAGCAGTCCCTACCTAAACACTGAAGCTTTCTTT CASSPYLNTEAFF
. TRBJ1-5 TRBV19 TRBD1 TGTGCCAGTAGTATCTTTGTTGGACAGGGGATAATCAGGAGCAATCAGCCCCAGCATTTT CASSIFVGQGIIRSNQPQHF
few TRBJ1-4 TRBV4-2 . TGTGCCAGCAGCCAAGATCTGGTGGGGGCGACTAATGAAAAACTGTTTTTT CASSQDLVGATNEKLFF